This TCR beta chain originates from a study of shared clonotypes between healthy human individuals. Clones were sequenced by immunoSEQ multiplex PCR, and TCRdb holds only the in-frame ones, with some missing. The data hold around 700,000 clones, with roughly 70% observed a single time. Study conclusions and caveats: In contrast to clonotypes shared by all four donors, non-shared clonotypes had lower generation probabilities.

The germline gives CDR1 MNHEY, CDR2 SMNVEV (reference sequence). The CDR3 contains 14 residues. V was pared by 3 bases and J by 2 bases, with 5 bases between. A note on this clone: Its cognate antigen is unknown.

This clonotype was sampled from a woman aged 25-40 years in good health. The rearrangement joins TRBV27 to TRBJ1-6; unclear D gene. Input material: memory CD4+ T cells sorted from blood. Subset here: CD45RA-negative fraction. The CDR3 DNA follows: TGTGCCAGCAGTTTGGGCACCTATAATTCACCCCTCCACTTT. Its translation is CASSLGTYNSPLHF.